The sequence of this T cell receptor beta chain was determined in a study of Graves' ophthalmopathy and Graves' hyperthyroidism. Study overall: At the time of initial diagnosis and before any treatment, peripheral blood was collected.

Investigators amplified TCR beta CDR3 regions from RNA transcripts. After a first-round RT-PCR with HTBI primers, a second-round multiplex PCR was run. TCRdb independently ran MiXCR on the multiplex PCR reads; one entry per CDR3 protein. Of about 740,000 distinct CDR3 sequences listed, roughly 41% are singletons. The germline gives CDR1 LNHDA, CDR2 SQIVND (reference sequence). The CDR3 is made up of 13 amino acids. V shed 3 bases and J 12 bases; nucleotides not matched to a gene: 7. Pregnancy or lactation, uncontrolled infections and other autoimmune diseases were grounds for excluding patients. From fresh peripheral blood, around 9.3 ml in volume, the PBMCs were obtained.

The TCR comes from an adult man with Graves' ophthalmopathy. This chain links TRBV19 with TRBJ1-4; 7 bases align to TRBD1. Sequenced material: peripheral blood. In nucleotides, the CDR3 is TGTGCCAGTAGTATCACAGGGGTTGTGGAACTGTTTTTT. It yields the protein CASSITGVVELFF.